Listed below are T cell receptor beta chains from one sample, sequenced in a study of T cells in localized non-small cell lung cancer. TCRdb's copy holds only in-frame clones and misses some; the assay was immunoSEQ multiplex PCR. The profile covers under 30,000 clones, with 80% to 90% appearing a single time and about 9.3% taken by the ten largest. The sequencing here drew on peripheral blood, taken before any cancer treatment. All receptors come from a woman aged 35 to 70 with stage I lung adenocarcinoma. The CDR3 runs from the conserved cysteine through the conserved F or W. Each record gives: V gene, D gene, J gene, clone size, CDR3 DNA, CDR3 protein. A D gene is named only where the DNA matches it firmly. Expanded clones get a size class; other rows say once, few or many, or leave the size out.

V gene: TRBV29-1; D gene: .; J gene: TRBJ1-4; clone size: .; CDR3 DNA: TGCAGCGTTTTACCCATCAAAGGGGCGGGGGATGAAAAACTGTTTTTT; CDR3 protein: CSVLPIKGAGDEKLFF
V gene: TRBV7-3; D gene: TRBD1; J gene: TRBJ1-6; clone size: few; CDR3 DNA: TGTGCCAGCAGCCGGGACAGGGGAAATTCACCCCTCCACTTT; CDR3 protein: CASSRDRGNSPLHF
V gene: TRBV19; D gene: .; J gene: TRBJ2-7; clone size: .; CDR3 DNA: TGTGCCAGTAGTACCGGGACTTGGGACGAGCAGTACTTC; CDR3 protein: CASSTGTWDEQYF
V gene: TRBV5-1; D gene: .; J gene: TRBJ1-2; clone size: .; CDR3 DNA: TGCGCCAGCAGCTTGTCCGGCTACACCTTC; CDR3 protein: CASSLSGYTF
V gene: TRBV6-1; D gene: .; J gene: TRBJ1-2; clone size: once; CDR3 DNA: TGTGCCAATTCTCCCGGGGGCGATGGCTACACCTTC; CDR3 protein: CANSPGGDGYTF
V gene: TRBV4-3; D gene: .; J gene: TRBJ1-2; clone size: .; CDR3 DNA: TGCGCCAGCAGCCAAGACTCAGGGGCCGCTAACTATGGCTACACCTTC; CDR3 protein: CASSQDSGAANYGYTF
V gene: TRBV27; D gene: .; J gene: TRBJ2-3; clone size: once; CDR3 DNA: TGTGCCACCTCCTTCTCATATACGCAGTATTTT; CDR3 protein: CATSFSYTQYF
V gene: TRBV7-3; D gene: .; J gene: TRBJ2-2; clone size: .; CDR3 DNA: TGTGCCAGCAGCTCAACGAACACCGGGGAGCTGTTTTTT; CDR3 protein: CASSSTNTGELFF
V gene: TRBV5-1; D gene: .; J gene: TRBJ2-5; clone size: once; CDR3 DNA: TGCGCCAGCAGCCCAGACGCCCGGAGCGGAGAGACCCAGTACTTC; CDR3 protein: CASSPDARSGETQYF
V gene: TRBV4-2; D gene: .; J gene: TRBJ2-1; clone size: .; CDR3 DNA: TGTGCCAGCAGCCAAGAGCGGCTAGACCCCAGTGAGCAGTTCTTC; CDR3 protein: CASSQERLDPSEQFF
V gene: TRBV10-1; D gene: TRBD1; J gene: TRBJ2-2; clone size: .; CDR3 DNA: TGCGCCAGCAGAGCCGGGACAGAGAACACCGGGGAGCTGTTTTTT; CDR3 protein: CASRAGTENTGELFF
V gene: TRBV5-6; D gene: .; J gene: TRBJ2-1; clone size: .; CDR3 DNA: TGTGCCAGCAGCTTGGCCATGGATGAGCAGTTCTTC; CDR3 protein: CASSLAMDEQFF
V gene: TRBV7-2; D gene: .; J gene: TRBJ2-1; clone size: .; CDR3 DNA: TGTGCCAGCAGCCCATGGGAGTACAATGAGCAGTTCTTC; CDR3 protein: CASSPWEYNEQFF
V gene: TRBV10-2; D gene: .; J gene: TRBJ1-2; clone size: .; CDR3 DNA: TGCGCCAGCAGTGAGTCGAGGGCAGGGACCAACTATGGCTACACCTTC; CDR3 protein: CASSESRAGTNYGYTF
V gene: TRBV19; D gene: TRBD2; J gene: TRBJ2-1; clone size: .; CDR3 DNA: TGTGCCAGTATCCCTGCGGGGGGGCAACATGAGCAGTTCTTC; CDR3 protein: CASIPAGGQHEQFF
V gene: TRBV9; D gene: .; J gene: TRBJ2-5; clone size: once; CDR3 DNA: TGTGCCAGCAGCGTAGGGGTACTGGTGGAGACCCAGTACTTC; CDR3 protein: CASSVGVLVETQYF
V gene: TRBV10-3; D gene: .; J gene: TRBJ1-1; clone size: .; CDR3 DNA: TGTGCCATCAAGGGAGAGTTGAACACTGAAGCTTTCTTT; CDR3 protein: CAIKGELNTEAFF
V gene: TRBV6-5; D gene: .; J gene: TRBJ1-1; clone size: .; CDR3 DNA: TGTGCCAGCAGTCGGGACACCCTTTCTGAGGCTTTCTTT; CDR3 protein: CASSRDTLSEAFF
V gene: TRBV7-2; D gene: TRBD2; J gene: TRBJ2-1; clone size: .; CDR3 DNA: TGTGCCAGCAGCCCCGACCCTAGCGGGAGAGGCGAGCAGTTCTTC; CDR3 protein: CASSPDPSGRGEQFF
V gene: TRBV7-9; D gene: .; J gene: TRBJ2-7; clone size: .; CDR3 DNA: TGTGCCAGCAGCCCCCCTCTAGTGGGATCCGGCGAGCAGTACTTC; CDR3 protein: CASSPPLVGSGEQYF
V gene: TRBV7-9; D gene: .; J gene: TRBJ1-1; clone size: .; CDR3 DNA: TGTGCCAGCAGCTTATTCGGGGCCATGAACACTGAAGCTTTCTTT; CDR3 protein: CASSLFGAMNTEAFF
V gene: TRBV27; D gene: .; J gene: TRBJ1-1; clone size: .; CDR3 DNA: TGTGCCAGCAGTCCATGGGGGAGGGTCACTGAAGCTTTCTTT; CDR3 protein: CASSPWGRVTEAFF
V gene: TRBV28; D gene: .; J gene: TRBJ1-1; clone size: few; CDR3 DNA: TGTGCCAGCAGTTTCCCCTTAAAGAACACTGAAGCTTTCTTT; CDR3 protein: CASSFPLKNTEAFF
V gene: TRBV10-3; D gene: .; J gene: TRBJ1-5; clone size: .; CDR3 DNA: TGTGCCATCAGTGAGCCGGGCCCGAACAATCAGCCCCAGCATTTT; CDR3 protein: CAISEPGPNNQPQHF
V gene: TRBV4-2; D gene: TRBD2; J gene: TRBJ2-7; clone size: .; CDR3 DNA: TGTGCCAGCAGCCGGTCGGGACTAGCGGGGGGGTCCTACGAGCAGTACTTC; CDR3 protein: CASSRSGLAGGSYEQYF
V gene: TRBV4-2; D gene: TRBD1; J gene: TRBJ2-5; clone size: .; CDR3 DNA: TGTGCCAGCAGCCAAGGGGGGACAGCTCGGAAGCAAGAGACCCAGTACTTC; CDR3 protein: CASSQGGTARKQETQYF
V gene: TRBV7-6; D gene: .; J gene: TRBJ1-1; clone size: .; CDR3 DNA: TGTGCCAGCAGCTTGGGACAGAACACTGAAGCTTTCTTT; CDR3 protein: CASSLGQNTEAFF
V gene: TRBV7-7; D gene: .; J gene: TRBJ1-5; clone size: .; CDR3 DNA: TGTGCCAGCAGCTTAGAAGTGGGAGGCCCCAATCAGCCCCAGCATTTT; CDR3 protein: CASSLEVGGPNQPQHF
V gene: TRBV7-3; D gene: TRBD2; J gene: TRBJ2-2; clone size: .; CDR3 DNA: TGTGCCAGCAGCTTAAGACTAGCGGGAGAGACCGGGGAGCTGTTTTTT; CDR3 protein: CASSLRLAGETGELFF
V gene: TRBV6-5; D gene: TRBD1; J gene: TRBJ1-2; clone size: .; CDR3 DNA: TGTGCCGAGGGGGCTCGTGGCTACACCTTC; CDR3 protein: CAEGARGYTF
V gene: TRBV15; D gene: .; J gene: TRBJ1-1; clone size: .; CDR3 DNA: TGTGCCACCAGCAGAGATCGGGTGAACACTGAAGCTTTCTTT; CDR3 protein: CATSRDRVNTEAFF
V gene: TRBV2; D gene: TRBD2; J gene: TRBJ2-7; clone size: .; CDR3 DNA: TGTGCCAGCAGACAGACTAGCGGGGCGGGTTACGAGCAGTACTTC; CDR3 protein: CASRQTSGAGYEQYF
V gene: TRBV28; D gene: .; J gene: TRBJ1-2; clone size: .; CDR3 DNA: TGTGCCAGCAGTTTACAGGTCGTTAACTATGGCTACACCTTC; CDR3 protein: CASSLQVVNYGYTF
V gene: TRBV6-5; D gene: .; J gene: TRBJ2-7; clone size: .; CDR3 DNA: TGTGCCAGCAGTTACTCGAGTGTGGGAAGCAGCTACGAGCAGTACTTC; CDR3 protein: CASSYSSVGSSYEQYF
V gene: TRBV12-5; D gene: .; J gene: TRBJ2-1; clone size: .; CDR3 DNA: TGTGCTAGTGGAACGTACGATCAACCGCCGTTCTTC; CDR3 protein: CASGTYDQPPFF
V gene: TRBV28; D gene: .; J gene: TRBJ2-7; clone size: .; CDR3 DNA: TGTGCCAGCACCAAGACTAAGCTTGGCGAGCAGTACTTC; CDR3 protein: CASTKTKLGEQYF
V gene: TRBV6-6; D gene: .; J gene: TRBJ2-7; clone size: .; CDR3 DNA: TGTGCCAGCAGTAGGGGGCGGGACAGTATCTACGAGCAGTACTTC; CDR3 protein: CASSRGRDSIYEQYF